These T cell receptor beta chains were read from a single sample in a study of graft-versus-host responses after intestinal transplantation. For these receptors, no antigen is known. TCRdb keeps only in-frame clones here, not all; method: immunoSEQ multiplex PCR. The table has about 130,000 clones, roughly nine tenths seen once; the top ten hold roughly 0.16%. The material sequenced was unstimulated CD4+ T cells sorted from spleen or lymph node cells, taken before intestinal transplant. All receptors come from a human donor who received an intestinal transplant. Each CDR3 is given with its conserved first and last residue. The D gene is left open where the match is weak. A row's size may be missing; if present it is once, few, many or a size class.

cdr3_aa: CASSLGGGGIDGYTF
cdr3_nt: TGTGCCAGCAGCTTAGGTGGCGGGGGAATAGATGGCTACACCTTC
d_call: NA
j_call: TRBJ1-2
v_call: TRBV11-2
clone_size: NA

cdr3_aa: CASSPLTSGNTGELFF
cdr3_nt: TGTGCCAGCAGCCCACTGACTAGCGGTAACACCGGGGAGCTGTTTTTT
d_call: TRBD2
j_call: TRBJ2-2
v_call: TRBV5-6
clone_size: NA

cdr3_aa: CASSPRELNTEAFF
cdr3_nt: TGCGCCAGCAGCCCCCGAGAACTGAACACTGAAGCTTTCTTT
d_call: NA
j_call: TRBJ1-1
v_call: TRBV5-1
clone_size: NA

cdr3_aa: CASSLQQRTGAHGYTF
cdr3_nt: TGTGCCAGCAGCTTGCAACAACGCACAGGGGCCCATGGCTACACCTTC
d_call: TRBD1
j_call: TRBJ1-2
v_call: TRBV5-8
clone_size: NA

cdr3_aa: CASSLPGQGQGTYEQYF
cdr3_nt: TGTGCCAGCAGCTTACCCGGCCAGGGACAGGGTACCTACGAGCAGTACTTC
d_call: TRBD1
j_call: TRBJ2-7
v_call: TRBV5-6
clone_size: NA

cdr3_aa: CASRWTSGGYNEQFF
cdr3_nt: TGTGCCAGCAGATGGACTAGCGGTGGGTACAATGAGCAGTTCTTC
d_call: TRBD2
j_call: TRBJ2-1
v_call: TRBV11-2
clone_size: NA

cdr3_aa: CASSQGTYEQYF
cdr3_nt: TGTGCCAGCAGCCAAGGGACCTACGAGCAGTACTTC
d_call: NA
j_call: TRBJ2-7
v_call: TRBV7-9
clone_size: NA

cdr3_aa: CACRGSGGGVVKNIQYF
cdr3_nt: TGTGCCTGCCGGGGTAGCGGGGGTGGGGTTGTCAAAAACATTCAGTACTTC
d_call: TRBD2
j_call: TRBJ2-4
v_call: TRBV19
clone_size: NA

cdr3_aa: CASRTAPGDANYGYTF
cdr3_nt: TGTGCCAGCAGGACCGCACCAGGGGATGCTAACTATGGCTACACCTTC
d_call: NA
j_call: TRBJ1-2
v_call: TRBV28
clone_size: NA

cdr3_aa: CASSGRDFNNQPQHF
cdr3_nt: TGTGCCAGTAGTGGTCGGGACTTTAACAATCAGCCCCAGCATTTT
d_call: NA
j_call: TRBJ1-5
v_call: TRBV19
clone_size: few

cdr3_aa: CASRNRPVNTGELFF
cdr3_nt: TGTGCCAGCAGGAACCGCCCAGTGAACACCGGGGAGCTGTTTTTT
d_call: NA
j_call: TRBJ2-2
v_call: TRBV21-1
clone_size: NA

cdr3_aa: CASSLEAVGGERKNIQYF
cdr3_nt: TGCGCCAGCAGCTTGGAAGCGGTTGGGGGTGAGCGCAAAAACATTCAGTACTTC
d_call: NA
j_call: TRBJ2-4
v_call: TRBV5-1
clone_size: NA

cdr3_aa: CASRPQRGGAYNEQFF
cdr3_nt: TGTGCCAGCAGACCACAGAGAGGGGGGGCTTACAATGAGCAGTTCTTC
d_call: NA
j_call: TRBJ2-1
v_call: TRBV27
clone_size: NA

cdr3_aa: CASSLGTGGNQPQHF
cdr3_nt: TGTGCCAGCAGCTTAGGGACAGGGGGCAATCAGCCCCAGCATTTT
d_call: TRBD1
j_call: TRBJ1-5
v_call: TRBV7-9
clone_size: once

cdr3_aa: CASSLGLAGAKETQYF
cdr3_nt: TGTGCCAGCAGCCTAGGACTAGCGGGGGCTAAAGAGACCCAGTACTTC
d_call: TRBD2
j_call: TRBJ2-5
v_call: TRBV7-7
clone_size: NA

cdr3_aa: CASGWEGHGTGELFF
cdr3_nt: TGCGCCAGCGGGTGGGAGGGCCACGGGACCGGGGAGCTGTTTTTT
d_call: TRBD2
j_call: TRBJ2-2
v_call: TRBV5-1
clone_size: once

cdr3_aa: CAISASGEETQYF
cdr3_nt: TGTGCCATCAGCGCGAGCGGCGAAGAGACCCAGTACTTC
d_call: NA
j_call: TRBJ2-5
v_call: TRBV10-3
clone_size: NA

cdr3_aa: CATSRDAYYEQYF
cdr3_nt: TGTGCCACCAGCAGAGATGCCTACTACGAGCAGTACTTC
d_call: NA
j_call: TRBJ2-7
v_call: TRBV15
clone_size: NA

cdr3_aa: CASSLEDRGYGYTF
cdr3_nt: TGTGCCAGCAGCTTAGAGGACAGGGGATATGGCTACACCTTC
d_call: TRBD1
j_call: TRBJ1-2
v_call: TRBV7-9
clone_size: NA

cdr3_aa: CASSLGDRLGYGYTF
cdr3_nt: TGTGCCAGCAGCTTAGGGGACCGTCTAGGCTATGGCTACACCTTC
d_call: NA
j_call: TRBJ1-2
v_call: TRBV11-3
clone_size: NA

cdr3_aa: CASSEDPLSYNEQFF
cdr3_nt: TGTGCCAGCAGTGAAGATCCCCTGTCCTACAATGAGCAGTTCTTC
d_call: NA
j_call: TRBJ2-1
v_call: TRBV6-1
clone_size: NA

cdr3_aa: CASSKNYRGEQYF
cdr3_nt: TGTGCCAGCAGCAAAAACTACAGGGGGGAGCAGTACTTC
d_call: TRBD1
j_call: TRBJ2-7
v_call: TRBV11-3
clone_size: few

cdr3_aa: CASYGAGRGQPQHF
cdr3_nt: TGTGCCAGCTATGGGGCAGGGCGCGGTCAGCCCCAGCATTTT
d_call: NA
j_call: TRBJ1-5
v_call: TRBV6-5
clone_size: NA

cdr3_aa: CASRSGTPGGGNTIYF
cdr3_nt: TGTGCCAGCAGGTCCGGGACCCCGGGCGGAGGAAACACCATATATTTT
d_call: NA
j_call: TRBJ1-3
v_call: TRBV5-4
clone_size: NA

cdr3_aa: CASSSDRLNEKLFF
cdr3_nt: TGTGCCAGCAGTTCGGACAGGCTTAATGAAAAACTGTTTTTT
d_call: TRBD1
j_call: TRBJ1-4
v_call: TRBV2
clone_size: NA

cdr3_aa: CASSFSGGADNEQFF
cdr3_nt: TGTGCCAGCAGCTTTAGCGGGGGGGCTGACAATGAGCAGTTCTTC
d_call: TRBD2
j_call: TRBJ2-1
v_call: TRBV7-9
clone_size: NA

cdr3_aa: CASNKGTSTNEKLFF
cdr3_nt: TGTGCCAGCAATAAGGGGACTTCAACTAATGAAAAACTGTTTTTT
d_call: NA
j_call: TRBJ1-4
v_call: TRBV2
clone_size: NA

cdr3_aa: CASSRRGEETQYF
cdr3_nt: TGTGCCAGTAGTAGAAGGGGGGAAGAGACCCAGTACTTC
d_call: NA
j_call: TRBJ2-5
v_call: TRBV19
clone_size: NA

cdr3_aa: CASSEWGYNEQFF
cdr3_nt: TGTGCCAGCAGTGAGTGGGGATACAATGAGCAGTTCTTC
d_call: NA
j_call: TRBJ2-1
v_call: TRBV6-6
clone_size: NA

cdr3_aa: CASSISATYGYTF
cdr3_nt: TGTGCCAGTAGTATTTCGGCGACCTATGGCTACACCTTC
d_call: NA
j_call: TRBJ1-2
v_call: TRBV19
clone_size: NA

cdr3_aa: CASSQGTVRHRQGTEAFF
cdr3_nt: TGCGCCAGCAGCCAGGGGACAGTTAGACATCGTCAAGGTACTGAAGCTTTCTTT
d_call: TRBD1
j_call: TRBJ1-1
v_call: TRBV4-1
clone_size: NA

cdr3_aa: CASSTLAGGPGEQYF
cdr3_nt: TGTGCCAGCAGTACTCTAGCGGGGGGGCCGGGTGAGCAGTACTTC
d_call: TRBD2
j_call: TRBJ2-7
v_call: TRBV6-1
clone_size: once

cdr3_aa: CASSPGTDTEAFF
cdr3_nt: TGCGCCAGCAGCCCCGGGACGGACACTGAAGCTTTCTTT
d_call: NA
j_call: TRBJ1-1
v_call: TRBV5-1
clone_size: NA

cdr3_aa: CASSPGGTGGTQYF
cdr3_nt: TGTGCCAGCTCTCCCGGGGGTACCGGTGGGACCCAGTACTTC
d_call: NA
j_call: TRBJ2-5
v_call: TRBV18
clone_size: NA

cdr3_aa: CSVKTGLNQPQHF
cdr3_nt: TGCAGCGTCAAGACAGGCCTTAATCAGCCCCAGCATTTT
d_call: NA
j_call: TRBJ1-5
v_call: TRBV29-1
clone_size: NA

cdr3_aa: CASSMGGATGELFF
cdr3_nt: TGTGCCAGTAGTATGGGAGGGGCCACCGGGGAGCTGTTTTTT
d_call: TRBD2
j_call: TRBJ2-2
v_call: TRBV19
clone_size: NA

cdr3_aa: CAIRARNDYGYTF
cdr3_nt: TGTGCCATCAGGGCCAGAAATGATTATGGCTACACCTTC
d_call: NA
j_call: TRBJ1-2
v_call: TRBV10-3
clone_size: once

cdr3_aa: CASSDTDRGPHLHF
cdr3_nt: TGTGCCAGCAGTGACACGGACAGGGGTCCGCACCTCCACTTT
d_call: TRBD1
j_call: TRBJ1-6
v_call: TRBV6-1
clone_size: NA

cdr3_aa: CSVEDSGGPFYEQFF
cdr3_nt: TGCAGCGTTGAAGATTCGGGGGGGCCGTTCTATGAGCAGTTCTTC
d_call: TRBD2
j_call: TRBJ2-1
v_call: TRBV29-1
clone_size: NA

cdr3_aa: CASSLGQGDGYTF
cdr3_nt: TGTGCCAGCAGCCTAGGACAGGGGGATGGCTACACCTTC
d_call: TRBD1
j_call: TRBJ1-2
v_call: TRBV7-9
clone_size: NA

cdr3_aa: CASSTGSTYEQYF
cdr3_nt: TGTGCCAGCAGCACCGGGTCAACCTACGAGCAGTACTTC
d_call: NA
j_call: TRBJ2-7
v_call: TRBV6-1
clone_size: NA

cdr3_aa: CASSPHRTSEYNEQFF
cdr3_nt: TGTGCCAGCAGCCCGCATAGAACTAGTGAGTACAATGAGCAGTTCTTC
d_call: NA
j_call: TRBJ2-1
v_call: TRBV7-9
clone_size: NA